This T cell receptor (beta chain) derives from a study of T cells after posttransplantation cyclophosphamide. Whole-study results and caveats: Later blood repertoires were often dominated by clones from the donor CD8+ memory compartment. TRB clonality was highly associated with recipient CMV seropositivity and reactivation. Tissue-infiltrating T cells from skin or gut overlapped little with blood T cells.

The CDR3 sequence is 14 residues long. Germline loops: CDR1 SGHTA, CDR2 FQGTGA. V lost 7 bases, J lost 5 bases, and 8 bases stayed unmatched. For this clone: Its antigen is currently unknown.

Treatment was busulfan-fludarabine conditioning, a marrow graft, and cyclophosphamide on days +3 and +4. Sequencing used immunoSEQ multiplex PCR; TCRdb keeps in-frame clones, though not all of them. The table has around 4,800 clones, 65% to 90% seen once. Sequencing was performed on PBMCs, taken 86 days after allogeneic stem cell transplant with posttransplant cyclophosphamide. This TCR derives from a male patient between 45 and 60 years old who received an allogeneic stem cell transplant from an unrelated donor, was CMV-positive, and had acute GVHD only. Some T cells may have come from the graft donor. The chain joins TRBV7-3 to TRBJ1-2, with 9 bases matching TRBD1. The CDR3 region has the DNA TGTGCCAGCACGCCGGGACAGGGCCCATATGGCTACACCTTC. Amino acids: CASTPGQGPYGYTF.